These T cell receptor beta chains were read from a single sample in a study of shared clonotypes between healthy human individuals. Repertoires were generated with immunoSEQ multiplex PCR, while TCRdb's copy carries only in-frame clones and drops some. The sample shows 550,000 to 600,000 clones, roughly four fifths of them seen only once. Sequencing was carried out using PBMCs. Every receptor here comes from a woman aged 40 to 50 in good health. Some clones in this sample may be carry-over from other donors' samples. CDR3s include the opening cysteine and the closing phenylalanine or tryptophan. Fields, in order: clone size, V gene, J gene, D gene, CDR3 DNA, CDR3 protein. D genes are given only for firm matches. Clone size is shown for a subset of rows, as once, few, many or a class of expanded clone.

>-|TRBV5-1|TRBJ1-4|TRBD1
TGCGCCAGCAGCTTGGAGGGACAGGGACAAGAAAAACTGTTTTTT
CASSLEGQGQEKLFF
>-|TRBV11-2|TRBJ1-2|TRBD1
TGTGCCAGCAGCTTCGGACAGGGCCGGGGCTACACCTTC
CASSFGQGRGYTF
>-|TRBV11-2|TRBJ2-1|TRBD2
TGTGCCAGCAGCCTGCTCGGGGGAGGGTACAATGAGCAGTTCTTC
CASSLLGGGYNEQFF
>-|TRBV18|TRBJ1-1|-
TGTGCCAGCTCACCACCGGGACCGAACACTGAAGCTTTCTTT
CASSPPGPNTEAFF
>-|TRBV5-6|TRBJ2-7|-
TGTGCCAGCAGTTACAGGTCCCGCGAGCAGTACTTC
CASSYRSREQYF
>-|TRBV14|TRBJ2-5|-
TGTGCCAGCAGCCCATTGGGAAGTCATATATTAGAGACCCAGTACTTC
CASSPLGSHILETQYF
>few|TRBV5-1|TRBJ1-1|TRBD1
TGCGCCAGCAGCCACGGACAGGGGTTGGGCACTGAAGCTTTCTTT
CASSHGQGLGTEAFF
>-|TRBV13|TRBJ1-1|-
TGTGCCAGCAGCTTAGTGGCAGGTGGGAACACTGAAGCTTTCTTT
CASSLVAGGNTEAFF
>-|TRBV21-1|TRBJ1-1|-
TGTGCCAGCAAGATTGACACTGAAGCTTTCTTT
CASKIDTEAFF
>-|TRBV4-1|TRBJ1-1|-
TGCGCCAGCAGCCACCACGGGGTGAGGGCTGAAGCTTTCTTT
CASSHHGVRAEAFF
>-|TRBV13|TRBJ2-1|-
TGTGCCAGCAGCTTGGAGTACAATGAGCAGTTCTTC
CASSLEYNEQFF
>-|TRBV25-1|TRBJ1-1|-
TGTGCCAGCAGCGACATCGCAGGCGGCGGGACTGAAGCTTTCTTT
CASSDIAGGGTEAFF
>-|TRBV15|TRBJ2-7|-
TGTGCCACCAGCAGAGATCGGCGGGGCAGCGACGAGCAGTACTTC
CATSRDRRGSDEQYF
>-|TRBV12-5|TRBJ2-2|TRBD2
TGTGCTAGTGGTTTGGTAGAAGCGGGAGGCCCTAACTTCACCGGGGAGCTGTTTTTT
CASGLVEAGGPNFTGELFF
>-|TRBV6-1|TRBJ2-1|TRBD2
TGTGCCAGCAGTGAAGGGGGAGGGACGAATGAGCAGTTCTTC
CASSEGGGTNEQFF
>-|TRBV7-8|TRBJ1-1|-
TGTGCCAGCAGCTTAGTGCCGGGGGTTGAAGCTTTCTTT
CASSLVPGVEAFF
>-|TRBV10-3|TRBJ1-1|TRBD1
TGTGCCACCCGGGACAGCCTGAACACTGAAGCTTTCTTT
CATRDSLNTEAFF
>-|TRBV4-3|TRBJ1-5|TRBD1
TGCGCCAGCAGCCCGGACAGGGTTAATAGCAATCAGCCCCAGCATTTT
CASSPDRVNSNQPQHF
>-|TRBV7-2|TRBJ2-1|-
TGTGCCAGCAGCTACCCGTCCAATGAGCAGTTCTTC
CASSYPSNEQFF
>-|TRBV28|TRBJ2-7|-
TGTGCCAGCAGTTTCAGGGGAGGCCACGAGCAGTACTTC
CASSFRGGHEQYF
>many|TRBV7-9|TRBJ1-2|-
TGTGCCAGCAGCACCGGACGGAGCTGGAACTATGGCTACACCTTC
CASSTGRSWNYGYTF
>many|TRBV6-5|TRBJ2-1|-
TGTGCCAGCAGTGACTCTTGGGGGGAGCAGTTCTTC
CASSDSWGEQFF
>-|TRBV5-8|TRBJ2-7|TRBD1
TGTGCCAGCAGTTTACCCGGGACAGGGGGCTACGGAACCCCCTACGAGCAGTACTTC
CASSLPGTGGYGTPYEQYF